This T cell receptor (beta chain) was retrieved from a study of blood T cells in healthy people across ages. Study results and limitations: The study lacked donor CMV status, which possibly confounded expanded clonotype changes.

V shed 5 bases and J shed 6 bases, with 13 bases lying between them. The CDR3 loop spans 13 amino acids. Germline V gives CDR1 SGHTA, CDR2 FQGTGA. A sample-barcoded 5' primer and a J-beta primer mix were used in a second PCR of roughly 7 to 11 cycles. Via MiXCR, TCRdb re-called the 5' RACE reads, giving one row per CDR3 protein. Of 500,000 to 700,000 distinct CDR3 sequences in the sample, roughly 30% are singletons; the top ten hold 15% to 18%. Per sample, extraction of total RNA gave at least 6 micrograms in every case. This clonotype was detected many times. No antigen is known for it. Input material: blood. V usage is TRBV7-3 and J usage is TRBJ1-2; D ambiguous. This TCR derives from an elderly woman in good health. CDR3 bases: TGTGCCAGCAGCCTCGCAGAGGAGCATGGCTACACCTTC. Residues: CASSLAEEHGYTF.